This T cell receptor beta chain was observed in a study of memory CD4+ T cells and cytomegalovirus serostatus (dated by TCRdb to about 2019). Study-wide context: The cohort comprised some 35 healthy Belgian adults, 9 CMV seropositive and some 24 CMV seronegative. CD4+ memory TCRbeta repertoires of a Belgian cohort with known cytomegalovirus serostatus were sequenced in order to replicate a published TCR-based CMV serostatus classifier. Paper-wide results and their limitations: For predicting CMV serostatus, the median bootstrapped AUC was approximately 0.95 using the original framework and 0.91 using a US-trained random forest. On the Belgian cohort, the classifier built on the original framework reached a median bootstrapped AUC of around 0.95, with a 95% CI of 0.76-1.00. Results were interpreted as suggesting that the CMV-associated TCR signature is largely present in the CD4+ memory repertoire. Of over 150 previously reported CMV-associated TCRbeta sequences, some 67 appeared in the CD4+ memory repertoires, each in one to five individuals. Only CD4+CD45RO+ memory cells were sequenced, unlike the original study, which covered naive and memory CD4+ and CD8+ populations.

This clone occurred a few times. Its cognate antigen has yet to be identified. One base away there is no much larger clone; base qualities are not given. The V end loses 5 bases and the J end loses 0 bases, and a stretch of 5 bases separates them. Measured from the cysteine to the phenylalanine, the CDR3 is 13 residues long. Of all the DNA, just the CDR3 is kept, 39 bases in frame from base 1. CDR1 SQVTM and CDR2 ANQGSEA are derived from the germline V gene. Genomic DNA was extracted from sorted cells with the Quick-DNA Microprep Kit. TCRbeta DNA was amplified with the immunoSEQ hsTCRbeta kit following the manufacturer's protocol. TCRbeta libraries were sequenced on an Illumina MiSeq instrument. Per the authors' processing: Once out-of-frame sequences had been removed, 2,204,828 distinct TCRbeta sequences were left, which works out to an average of roughly 72,000 per individual. Each individual was scored by the count of 150 to 200 previously reported CMV-associated TCRbeta sequences and the total productive distinct TCRbeta count. A beta-binomial model was reimplemented in Python, and scikit-learn random forests with default parameters were trained on data from the US cohort. Classifier performance on the Belgian cohort was reported as the median AUC with percentile confidence intervals calculated over 10,000 bootstrap iterations. What TCRdb holds here is the immuneACCESS table cut down to in-frame rearrangements. Part of the clones is not present; checked against another copy, under half of the missing clones reflect an unresolved V gene, and the others are unexplained. That table furnishes V, J and clone size, whereas the DNA furnished D and trimming. Here the sample has about 54,000 clones; 70% to 80% occur a single time. 2.6% of the sample rests with the top ten.

A FACSAria II was used to sort memory CD4+ T cells, defined as single viable CD3+CD4+CD8-CD45RO+ cells. CMV serostatus was assessed using a Roche Elecsys assay, by which serum IgG against CMV pp150, pp28, p38 and p52 was detected. Once the samples were thawed, total CD4+ T cells were enriched through positive selection using CD4 magnetic microbeads. Samples originated from another study that specifically interrogated the CD4+ T cell memory repertoire. Peripheral blood mononuclear cells were isolated and cryopreserved according to standard operating procedures, and serum was stored at -80 degrees C. The staining used CD3-PerCP (BW264/56), CD4-APC (RPA-T4), CD45RO-PE (UCHT1) and CD8-Pacific Orange (3B5) antibodies, and Sytox blue was used to exclude non-viable cells.

The chain was built from TRBV29-1 and TRBJ2-6; the D gene is not confidently resolved. Material: memory CD4+ T cells from blood. This clonotype was obtained from an adult in good health and CMV-seropositive. CDR3 protein: CSVRFSGANVLTF. The DNA sequence is as follows: TGCAGCGTTAGGTTCTCTGGGGCCAACGTCCTGACTTTC.